The TCR beta chain described here comes from a study of post-analysis software for immune sequencing data (dated by TCRdb to about 2015). About the investigation overall: Disease courses on record covered relapsing-remitting, secondary progressive and progressive-relapsing multiple sclerosis, though some patients had no subtype annotation. The multiple sclerosis patient repertoires were compared with roughly twelve previously published healthy control repertoires from donors aged about 6 to 28 years. A subset of samples was prepared in parallel using single-end sample barcoding, then pooled and co-amplified after Illumina adapter ligation.

Via the germline V gene, CDR1 is SQVTM and CDR2 ANQGSEA. The CDR3 runs 15 residues from the cysteine to the phenylalanine. Just the 45-base CDR3 DNA is kept, in frame starting at base 1. Trimmed from V: 0 bases; trimmed from J: 6 bases; junction bases lacking a gene match: 8. To demonstrate the VDJtools post-analysis software, TCR beta repertoires were profiled from the peripheral blood of more than ten young patients with multiple sclerosis. The multiple sclerosis patients were children and adolescents ranging in age from roughly 6 to 16 years. Concerning this clonotype itself: Its antigen specificity is not known. Qualities for individual bases were not recorded, and no much larger clone is one base off.

Overall study results and their limits: Direct clustering with F measure revealed strong co-clustering of samples prepared in the same batch, which led to a batch-effect correction. Patients showed significantly higher frequencies than controls for five TRBV segments, among them TRBV5-6, TRBV5-1 and TRBV20-1. Multiple sclerosis patients had significantly lower normalized Chao1 diversity than controls, a result that suggests substantial peripheral T-cell clonal expansion. The control group was slightly older than the multiple sclerosis patient group.

Libraries were prepared through PCR. The sequencer listed for this sample is Illumina HiSeq 2500. To reduce PCR and sequencing biases, unique molecular identifiers were incorporated into the TCR beta cDNA libraries. Per 1 to 10 million input T cells, around 500,000 cDNA molecules were obtained, such that each molecule approximated one T cell. The same protocol used for the earlier healthy control dataset was applied to prepare and sequence the patient libraries. Samples belonging to the same batch were prepared together, multiplexed and sequenced on a shared HiSeq lane. The study's processing was this. MIGEC handled the raw barcoded reads, throwing out single-read molecular identifier groups before consensus assembly and CDR3 extraction. VDJtools was used for post-analysis of the clonotype tables, with diversity normalized by down-sampling every dataset to the smallest sample size. To correct batch-related cross-sample contamination, repertoire overlap clustering matched CDR3 amino acid sequences but not nucleotide sequences. In-frame beta chains were kept once TCRdb had trimmed the public reads at Q25 with fastp and called clones with MiXCR. Each entry is one CDR3 protein sequence, shown with its most common DNA and genes. V and J calls and clone size were set by TCRdb, not the authors. Present in this sample are roughly 870,000 distinct CDR3 sequences, approximately 53% of which were seen just once. 4% to 5.5% of the sample comes from the top ten.

This TCR was sampled from a girl aged 10-17 years with multiple sclerosis. This sequence uses TRBV29-1 and TRBJ1-5; 7 central nucleotides agree with TRBD1. Sequencing was performed on blood. The DNA sequence is TGCAGCGTTGAAGAAGAGACAGGGAGCGGTCAGCCCCAGCATTTT. This yields the protein CSVEEETGSGQPQHF.